This T cell receptor (beta chain) was found in a study of cytomegalovirus exposure and HLA in healthy donors. Study-wide results and limits: Generally TCR sequences proved uncommon, though certain public TCRs appeared in numerous donors. In a later analysis, V- and J-gene trimming of beta chains associated with a DCLRE1C missense variant, replicated independently. At a 0.05 false discovery rate, a later analysis found 15,000 to 20,000 TCR beta sequences to be associated with HLA alleles.

60 Vbeta and 13 Jbeta primers were used in PCR. Profiled with immunoSEQ multiplex PCR; TCRdb holds only in-frame clones, not every one. The sample lists approximately 170,000 clones, 68% occurring once. A note on this clone: Its target is not known. Other DNA sequences within the sample encode an identical CDR3.

The CDR3 spans 13 residues. Trimming left V 3 bases short and J 3 bases short, with 6 bases between. The V gene's germline CDR1 is SGHTA and CDR2 FQGTGA. The clonotype originates from a woman under 30 in good health and CMV-seropositive. The sequenced material came from PBMCs. This chain uses TRBV7-3 with TRBJ2-1; D is possibly TRBD2 (6 bases). This CDR3 is CASSLGLYNEQFF. Written as DNA, the CDR3 is TGTGCCAGCAGCTTGGGACTCTACAATGAGCAGTTCTTC. The whole variable domain, filled in from reference TRBV7-3 and TRBJ2-1, reads GAGVSQTPSNKVTEKGKYVELRCDPISGHTALYWYRQSLGQGPEFLIYFQGTGAADDSGLPNDRFFAVRPEGSVSTLKIQRTERGDSAVYLCASSLGLYNEQFFGPGTRLTVL.